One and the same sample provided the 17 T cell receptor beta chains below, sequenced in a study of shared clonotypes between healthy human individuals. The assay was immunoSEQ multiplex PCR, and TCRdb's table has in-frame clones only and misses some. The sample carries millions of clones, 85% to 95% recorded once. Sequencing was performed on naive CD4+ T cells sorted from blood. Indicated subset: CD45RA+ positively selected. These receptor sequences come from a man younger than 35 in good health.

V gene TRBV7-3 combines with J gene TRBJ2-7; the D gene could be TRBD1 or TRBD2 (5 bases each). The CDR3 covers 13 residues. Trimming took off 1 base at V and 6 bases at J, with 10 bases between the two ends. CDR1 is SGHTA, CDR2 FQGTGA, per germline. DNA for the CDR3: TGTGCCAGCAGCTTAATTGAGGGGAGCGAGCAGTACTTC. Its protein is CASSLIEGSEQYF.

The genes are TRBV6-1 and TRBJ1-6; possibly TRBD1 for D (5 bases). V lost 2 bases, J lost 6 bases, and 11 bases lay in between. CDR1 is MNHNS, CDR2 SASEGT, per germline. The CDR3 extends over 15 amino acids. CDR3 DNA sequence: TGTGCCAGCAGTGAATTTGGGACTATTAATTCACCCCTCCACTTT. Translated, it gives CASSEFGTINSPLHF.

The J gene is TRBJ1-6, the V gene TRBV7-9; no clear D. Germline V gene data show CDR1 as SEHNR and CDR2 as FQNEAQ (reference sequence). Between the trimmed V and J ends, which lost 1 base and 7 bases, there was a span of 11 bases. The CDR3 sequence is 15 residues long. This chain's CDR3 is CASSLGELRNSPLHF. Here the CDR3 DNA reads TGTGCCAGCAGCTTAGGGGAGTTAAGGAATTCACCCCTCCACTTT.

The CDR3 loop reads CASSPLQGASEQYF. CDR3 DNA sequence: TGTGCCAGCAGCCCCTTACAGGGGGCAAGCGAGCAGTACTTC. The gene calls are TRBV14 and TRBJ2-7, with 9 positions matching TRBD1. Germline V gene data show CDR1 as SGHDN and CDR2 as FVKESK. The ends lost 4 bases at V and 6 bases at J; junction bases unmatched: 7. This CDR3 has 14 amino acids.

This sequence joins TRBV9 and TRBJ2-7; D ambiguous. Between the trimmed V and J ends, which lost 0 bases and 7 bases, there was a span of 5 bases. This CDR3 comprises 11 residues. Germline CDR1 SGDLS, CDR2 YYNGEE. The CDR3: CASSVGVEQYF. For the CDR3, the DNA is TGTGCCAGCAGCGTAGGTGTAGAGCAGTACTTC.

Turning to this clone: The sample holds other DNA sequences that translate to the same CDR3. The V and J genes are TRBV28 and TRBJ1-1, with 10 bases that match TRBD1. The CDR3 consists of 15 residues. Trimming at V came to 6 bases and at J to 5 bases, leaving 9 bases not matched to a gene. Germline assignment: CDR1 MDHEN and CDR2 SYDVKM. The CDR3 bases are TGTGCCAGCAGCCCTCGGGGACAGGGGCGAACTGAAGCTTTCTTT. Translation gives CASSPRGQGRTEAFF.

The chain's CDR3 is CASSPRTGSTGELFF. Here the CDR3 DNA reads TGTGCCAGCAGCCCCCGGACAGGATCGACCGGGGAGCTGTTTTTT. The V call is TRBV5-5, the J call TRBJ2-2; 7 nucleotides line up with TRBD1. J gave up 5 bases and V 4 bases, and 8 bases lay outside the gene matches. Germline V CDR1 and CDR2: SGHKS, YYEKEE (reference sequence). The CDR3 spans 15 residues.

The CDR3 protein is CASSPRDTYSYEQYF. CDR3 in DNA: TGTGCCAGCAGCCCCCGGGACACCTACTCCTACGAGCAGTACTTC. The V and J genes are TRBV9 and TRBJ2-7; a weak D match, TRBD1 (6 bases). V gave up 4 bases and J gave up 0 bases, with 14 bases separating them. Germline lookup yields CDR1 SGDLS and CDR2 YYNGEE. This CDR3 is 15 amino acids long.

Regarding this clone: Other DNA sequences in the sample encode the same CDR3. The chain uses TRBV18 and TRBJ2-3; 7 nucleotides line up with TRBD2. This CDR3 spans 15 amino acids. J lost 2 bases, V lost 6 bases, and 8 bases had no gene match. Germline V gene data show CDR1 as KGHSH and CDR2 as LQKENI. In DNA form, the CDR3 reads TGTGCCAGCTCCCCGTCCGGGAGGCCCACAGATACGCAGTATTTT. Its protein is CASSPSGRPTDTQYF.

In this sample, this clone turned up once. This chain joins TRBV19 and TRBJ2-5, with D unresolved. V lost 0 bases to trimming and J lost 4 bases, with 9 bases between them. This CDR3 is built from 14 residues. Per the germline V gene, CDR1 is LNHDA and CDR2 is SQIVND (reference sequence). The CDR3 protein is CASSIDGNRETQYF. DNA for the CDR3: TGTGCCAGTAGTATAGATGGAAATCGAGAGACCCAGTACTTC.

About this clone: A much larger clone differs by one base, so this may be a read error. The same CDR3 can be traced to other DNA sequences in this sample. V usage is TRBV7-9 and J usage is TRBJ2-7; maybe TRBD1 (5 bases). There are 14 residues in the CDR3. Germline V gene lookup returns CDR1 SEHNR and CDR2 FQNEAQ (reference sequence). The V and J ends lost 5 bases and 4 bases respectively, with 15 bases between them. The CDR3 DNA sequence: TGTGCCAGCAGCCGACAGTCTAATTCTTACGAGCAGTACTTC. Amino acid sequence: CASSRQSNSYEQYF.

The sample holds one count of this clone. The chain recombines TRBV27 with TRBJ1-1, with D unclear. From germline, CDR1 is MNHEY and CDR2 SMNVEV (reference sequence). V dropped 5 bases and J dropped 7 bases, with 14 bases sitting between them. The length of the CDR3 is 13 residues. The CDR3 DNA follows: TGTGCCAGCAGTCCCCTCGGCCTTAATGAAGCTTTCTTT. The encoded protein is CASSPLGLNEAFF.

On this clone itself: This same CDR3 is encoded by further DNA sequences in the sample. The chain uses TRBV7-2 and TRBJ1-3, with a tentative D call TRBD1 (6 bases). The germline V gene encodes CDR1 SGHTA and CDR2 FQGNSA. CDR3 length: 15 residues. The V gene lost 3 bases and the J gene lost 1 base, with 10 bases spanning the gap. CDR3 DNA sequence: TGTGCCAGCAGCTTGGACAGCGGGTCTGGAAACACCATATATTTT. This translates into CASSLDSGSGNTIYF. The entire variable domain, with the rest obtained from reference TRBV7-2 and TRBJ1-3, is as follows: GAGVSQSPSNKVTEKGKDVELRCDPISGHTALYWYRQSLGQGLEFLIYFQGNSAPDKSGLPSDRFSAERTGGSVSTLTIQRTQQEDSAVYLCASSLDSGSGNTIYFGEGSWLTVV.

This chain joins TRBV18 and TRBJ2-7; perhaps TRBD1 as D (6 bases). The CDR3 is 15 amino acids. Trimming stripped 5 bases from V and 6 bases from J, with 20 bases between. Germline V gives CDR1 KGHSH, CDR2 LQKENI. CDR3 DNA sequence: TGTGCCAGCTCATTCGACCGGGACACGAGGGGCGAGCAGTACTTC. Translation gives CASSFDRDTRGEQYF.

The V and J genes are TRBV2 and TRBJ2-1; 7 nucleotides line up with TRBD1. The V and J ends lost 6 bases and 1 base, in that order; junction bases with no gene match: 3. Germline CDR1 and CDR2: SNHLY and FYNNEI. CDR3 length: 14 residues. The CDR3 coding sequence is TGTGCCAGCAGACACAGGGGTTCCTACAATGAGCAGTTCTTC. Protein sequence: CASRHRGSYNEQFF.

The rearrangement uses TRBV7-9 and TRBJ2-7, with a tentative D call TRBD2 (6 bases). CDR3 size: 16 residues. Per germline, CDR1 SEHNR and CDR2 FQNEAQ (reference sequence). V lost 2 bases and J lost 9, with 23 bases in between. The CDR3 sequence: CASSLNPPGTGGGQYF. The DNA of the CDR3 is TGTGCCAGCAGCTTAAACCCGCCAGGGACCGGGGGTGGGCAGTACTTC. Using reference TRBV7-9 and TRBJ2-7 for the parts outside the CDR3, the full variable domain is DTGVSQNPRHKITKRGQNVTFRCDPISEHNRLYWYRQTLGQGPEFLTYFQNEAQLEKSRLLSDRFSAERPKGSFSTLEIQRTEQGDSAMYLCASSLNPPGTGGGQYFGPGTRLTVT.

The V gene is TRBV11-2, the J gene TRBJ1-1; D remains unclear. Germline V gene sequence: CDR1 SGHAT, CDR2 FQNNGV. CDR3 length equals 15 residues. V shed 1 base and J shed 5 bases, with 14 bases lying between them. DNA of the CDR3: TGTGCCAGCAGCTTAGCTGGTGGGTTGAGGACTGAAGCTTTCTTT. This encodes CASSLAGGLRTEAFF.